The next 25 T cell receptor beta chains were all read from a single sample in a study of read filtering for tumor transcriptome and immune sequencing. Molecular barcoded adaptors covering alpha/delta and beta/gamma chains were used on roughly 400 ng RNA. Via MiXCR, TCRdb re-called the reads, giving one row per CDR3 protein. The data contain 50,000 or so distinct CDR3 sequences, roughly an eighth of them singletons. Source material: a population of CD138-negative cells sorted from bone marrow. These receptor sequences come from a donor older than 35 with multiple myeloma.

The rearrangement links TRBV12-3 or TRBV12-4 to TRBJ2-3; 10 bases are a match to TRBD2. The CDR3 sequence is 15 residues long. The J segment lost 3 bases and the V segment lost 3 bases, leaving 3 bases of the junction unmatched. DNA for the CDR3: TGTGCCAGCAGTTTTCGACTAGCGGGTACAGATACGCAGTATTTT. The encoded protein is CASSFRLAGTDTQYF.

This clonotype was seen many times. CDR3 amino acids: CSADSANDEQFF. Written as DNA, the CDR3 is TGCAGCGCGGACAGCGCGAACGATGAGCAGTTCTTC. The J gene is TRBJ2-1, the V gene TRBV29-1; D perhaps matches TRBD1 (6 bases). Germline V lookup: CDR1 SQVTM, CDR2 ANQGSEA. Trimming left V 7 bases short and J 8 bases short, with 15 bases between. The CDR3 covers 12 residues.

In regard to this clonotype: Just one base apart from a much larger clone, this may be a read error. The missing conserved phenylalanine or tryptophan at the end of this CDR3 makes a read error likely. This rearrangement joins TRBV10-2 to TRBJ1-5, with D tentatively TRBD1 (5 bases). The CDR3 is 13 residues long. Deletions cut 9 bases from V and 4 bases from J, with 13 bases between. Germline assignment: CDR1 WSHSY and CDR2 SAAADI. This chain's CDR3 is CASVRGINQPQHL. As DNA, the CDR3 is TGCGCCAGTGTTCGGGGGATAAATCAGCCCCAGCATTTA.

This clonotype was picked up many times. This sequence joins TRBV19 and TRBJ2-1; TRBD1 matches 10 bases. Looked up from germline, CDR1 is LNHDA and CDR2 is SQIVND (reference sequence). This CDR3 contains 16 residues. Trimming took 5 bases from V and 7 from J; bases not matched to a gene: 11. The DNA for the CDR3 is TGTGCCAGTAGTGGTCCGGGACAGGGGCTCTCGAATGAGCAGTTCTTC. Its protein is CASSGPGQGLSNEQFF. The variable domain in full, completed from reference TRBV19 and TRBJ2-1, reads DGGITQSPKYLFRKEGQNVTLSCEQNLNHDAMYWYRQDPGQGLRLIYYSQIVNDFQKGDIAEGYSVSREKKESFPLTVTSAQKNPTAFYLCASSGPGQGLSNEQFFGPGTRLTVL.

This clonotype was detected only a few times. Given a much more abundant clone one base away, this may be a read error. The conserved closing phenylalanine or tryptophan is absent in this CDR3, likely reflecting a read error. V is TRBV19 and J is TRBJ1-1; no definite D call. CDR3 length: 14 residues. Germline assignment: CDR1 LNHDA and CDR2 SQIVND (reference sequence). Trimming took off 4 bases at V and 1 base at J, with 10 bases between the two ends. The CDR3 DNA follows: TGTGCCAGTAGTACCGGACGGTGGAACACTGAAGCTTTCCTT. The encoded protein is CASSTGRWNTEAFL.

At least ten counts were recorded for this clonotype. The CDR3 coding sequence is TGCAGCGTGAGACAGAGGGATCAGCCCCAGCATTTT. This codes for CSVRQRDQPQHF. V and J are TRBV29-1 and TRBJ1-5, with D perhaps TRBD1 (5 bases). The germline CDR1 and CDR2 sequences are SQVTM and ANQGSEA. The V gene lost 6 bases and the J gene lost 5 bases, with 11 bases spanning the gap. The CDR3 has 12 residues.

Many counts were recorded for this clonotype. V gene TRBV6-2 or TRBV6-3 combines with J gene TRBJ2-2; 9 bases agree with TRBD2. Germline assignment: CDR1 MNHEY and CDR2 SVGEGT. The ends lost 8 bases at V and 4 bases at J; junction bases unmatched: 8. CDR3 length: 15 residues. CDR3 bases: TGTGCCAGCCGCGGGGGGGCCACCTTCACCGGGGAGCTGTTTTTT. Its protein is CASRGGATFTGELFF.

This clonotype was picked up many times. The gene calls are TRBV3-1 and TRBJ2-1, with TRBD2 matching over 8 bases. The CDR3 covers 16 residues. V was clipped by 1 base and J by 5 bases; unmatched bases: 7. CDR1 is LGHDT and CDR2 is YNNKEL in the germline V gene (reference sequence). CDR3 amino acids: CASSQVQGLGHNEQFF. CDR3 DNA sequence: TGTGCCAGCAGCCAAGTTCAGGGACTAGGGCACAATGAGCAGTTCTTC.

To note about this clonotype: A much larger clone lies a single base off, so this may be a read error. J is TRBJ2-7 and V is TRBV7-8, with D perhaps TRBD2 (5 bases). This CDR3 region has 13 residues. Germline CDR1 SGHVS, CDR2 FQNEAQ. This chain's CDR3 is CASSLGSGSERYF. Written as DNA, the CDR3 is TGTGCCAGCAGCTTAGGGTCGGGAAGCGAGCGGTACTTC.

This clonotype was counted many times. V is TRBV24-1 and J is TRBJ1-4; D is uncertain. V gave up 5 bases and J gave up 8 bases, with 11 bases separating them. Germline CDR1 is KGHDR and CDR2 is SFDVKD. The CDR3 spans 13 residues. DNA of the CDR3: TGTGCCACCAGTGGGGGAGGACGAGAAAAACTGTTTTTT. This gives the protein CATSGGGREKLFF.

The genes are TRBV7-2 and TRBJ1-1; no clear D gene. The CDR3 totals 14 residues. CDR1 SGHTA and CDR2 FQGNSA come from the germline V gene. V was clipped by 7 bases and J by 0 bases, with 12 bases between them. Written as DNA, the CDR3 is TGTGCCAGCACCGCTGGGCGGGTGAACACTGAAGCTTTCTTT. Encoded protein: CASTAGRVNTEAFF.

This clonotype was observed at least ten times. The genes are TRBV7-6 and TRBJ1-1; D gene uncertain. V lost 1 base to trimming and J lost 0 bases, with 9 bases between them. The CDR3 is 15 amino acids. The germline CDR1 and CDR2 sequences are SGHVS and FNYEAQ. The CDR3 region is CASSLVETMNTEAFF. CDR3 bases: TGTGCCAGCAGCTTAGTAGAGACAATGAACACTGAAGCTTTCTTT. The full variable domain, completed using reference TRBV7-6 and TRBJ1-1, is GAGVSQSPRYKVTKRGQDVALRCDPISGHVSLYWYRQALGQGPEFLTYFNYEAQQDKSGLPNDRFSAERPEGSISTLTIQRTEQRDSAMYRCASSLVETMNTEAFFGQGTRLTVV.

This clonotype was detected ten times or more. The rearrangement links TRBV11-3 to TRBJ1-1; D perhaps matches TRBD1 (5 bases). In germline, CDR1 is SGHNT, CDR2 YENEEA. The CDR3 loop spans 13 amino acids. Trimming pared 5 bases from V and 5 bases from J, leaving 12 bases between. CDR3 sequence (DNA): TGTGCCAGCAGCCCTAGGGGTGGAACTGAAGCTTTCTTT. Translation: CASSPRGGTEAFF. The entire variable domain, with the rest obtained from reference TRBV11-3 and TRBJ1-1, is as follows: EAGVVQSPRYKIIEKKQPVAFWCNPISGHNTLYWYLQNLGQGPELLIRYENEEAVDDSQLPKDRFSAERLKGVDSTLKIQPAELGDSAVYLCASSPRGGTEAFFGQGTRLTVV.

This clonotype was observed many times. The genes are TRBV3-1 and TRBJ2-7; 12 bases are a match to TRBD1. The J segment lost 7 bases and the V segment lost 4 bases, leaving 8 bases of the junction unmatched. CDR3 length: 15 amino acids. Germline values: CDR1 LGHDT, CDR2 YNNKEL (reference sequence). The CDR3 sequence: CASSPPGTGGREQYF. CDR3 sequence (DNA): TGTGCCAGCAGCCCGCCCGGGACAGGGGGCCGGGAGCAGTACTTC.

There are a few counts of this clonotype. This sequence joins TRBV2 and TRBJ2-1, with D possibly TRBD1 on 5 matching bases. V lost 7 bases and J lost 6, with 16 bases in between. Germline V CDR1 and CDR2: SNHLY, FYNNEI. There are 14 residues in the CDR3. CDR3 sequence: CASTPGQAGNEQFF. The CDR3 DNA follows: TGTGCCAGCACCCCAGGGCAGGCTGGCAATGAGCAGTTCTTC.

This clonotype came up many times. V usage is TRBV7-3 and J usage is TRBJ2-2; D uncertain. The germline V gene has CDR1 SGHTA and CDR2 FQGTGA. The CDR3 runs 12 residues. Trimming cost V 7 bases and J 5 bases, with 8 bases left between them. CDR3: CASTRGTGELFF. DNA of the CDR3: TGTGCCAGCACCAGAGGTACCGGGGAGCTGTTTTTT.

This clonotype was seen repeatedly, ten times or more. The V call is TRBV7-3, the J call TRBJ1-1; 8 bases match TRBD1. The CDR3 has 14 residues. V dropped 5 bases and J dropped 1; count of bases not matched to a gene: 3. Germline V lookup: CDR1 SGHTA, CDR2 FQGTGA. The CDR3 protein is CASSTQGANTEAFF. The CDR3 nucleotides read TGTGCCAGCAGCACCCAGGGGGCGAACACTGAAGCTTTCTTT.

This clonotype was observed a few times. A read error is likely, as this CDR3 ends without the conserved phenylalanine or tryptophan. V is TRBV7-8 and J is TRBJ2-3, with D possibly matching TRBD2 (5 bases). Germline V gene lookup returns CDR1 SGHVS and CDR2 FQNEAQ. This CDR3 is 14 amino acids long. The CDR3 sequence: CAKNPRGSTDTQYL. CDR3 DNA: TGTGCTAAAAACCCCCGGGGTAGCACAGATACGCAGTATCTT.

In its sample, this clonotype was seen a few times. The chain combines TRBV7-3 with TRBJ1-5; 11 bases are a match to TRBD1. Germline V gene lookup returns CDR1 SGHTA and CDR2 FQGTGA. V shed 4 bases and J 2 bases; nucleotides not matched to a gene: 7. The CDR3 contains 17 residues. Written as DNA, the CDR3 is TGTGCCAGCAGCTCCCGGGACAGGGGGATTGGCAATCAGCCCCAGCATTTT. It is translated as CASSSRDRGIGNQPQHF.

This clonotype was found many times. The rearrangement links TRBV11-2 to TRBJ2-3; D may be TRBD2 (5 bases). From germline, CDR1 is SGHAT and CDR2 FQNNGV. The CDR3 length is 14 residues. Trimming took 5 bases from V and 2 from J, leaving 11 bases between them. Here the CDR3 reads CASSRTGSTDTQYF. DNA of the CDR3: TGTGCCAGCAGCCGGACTGGATCCACAGATACGCAGTATTTT.

This clonotype was seen at least ten times. This chain uses TRBV7-2 with TRBJ2-3; D unclear. Germline V lookup: CDR1 SGHTA, CDR2 FQGNSA. The CDR3 length is 14 residues. V dropped 3 bases and J dropped 0 bases, with 7 bases sitting between them. The CDR3 region is CASSFEISTDTQYF. As DNA, the CDR3 is TGTGCCAGCAGCTTCGAAATAAGCACAGATACGCAGTATTTT.

This clonotype was seen many times. The chain joins TRBV30 to TRBJ1-2; the D gene is possibly TRBD1 (6 bases). Germline-derived CDR1 and CDR2 are GTSNPN and SVGIG (reference sequence). This CDR3 region has 14 residues. V was shortened by 2 bases and J by 0 bases, with 10 bases between the two germline ends. The CDR3 reads CAWSKGGANYGYTF. The CDR3 coding sequence is TGTGCCTGGAGTAAAGGGGGGGCTAACTATGGCTACACCTTC.

Details on this clonotype: This may arise from a read error, as a much more abundant clone is one base away. The chain joins TRBV7-2 to TRBJ2-3; no clear D gene. Germline V CDR1 and CDR2: SGHTA, FQGNSA. The CDR3 extends over 15 amino acids. As DNA, the CDR3 is TGTGCCAGCAGCGCCAATTTATTTTCCACAGATACGCAGTCTTTT. Translation: CASSANLFSTDTQSF.

This clonotype was counted many times. The V call is TRBV7-9, the J call TRBJ1-4; no definite D call. V lost 7 bases to trimming and J lost 8 bases, with 11 bases between them. Germline V gives CDR1 SEHNR, CDR2 FQNEAQ (reference sequence). The CDR3 length is 12 residues. CDR3 nucleotides: TGTGCCAGCACCCCCACCGGAGAAAAACTGTTTTTT. As protein: CASTPTGEKLFF.

This clonotype turned up a few times. A single base separates this from a much larger clone, so it may be a read error. As DNA, the CDR3 is TGTGCCAGCAGTAAACAGAAAAGCAATCAGCCCCAGCATTTT. Translation: CASSKQKSNQPQHF. The gene calls are TRBV6-2 or TRBV6-3 and TRBJ1-5, with D unclear. The CDR3 extends over 14 amino acids. The germline V gene encodes CDR1 MNHEY and CDR2 SVGEGT. The V gene lost 5 bases and the J gene lost 1 base, with 9 bases spanning the gap.